This T cell receptor beta chain was sequenced during a study of T-cell memory formation after mild COVID-19. About the study: TCR clusters mostly belonged to single donors.

The length of the CDR3 is 15 residues. Germline loops: CDR1 MNHEY, CDR2 SVGAGI. V lost 8 bases, J lost 0 bases, and 15 bases lay in between. Amplification by 5'RACE using constant-segment primers produced TCR alpha and TCR beta cDNA libraries that carried sample barcodes and UMIs. MiXCR, run by TCRdb on the 5' RACE reads, gives a single entry per CDR3 protein. The data hold some 57,000 distinct CDR3 sequences, with 10% to 15% observed a single time. With respect to this clonotype: The antigen remains undetermined.

Study outcomes and limitations: Pre-infection memory harbored some responding clones, suggesting cross-reactive memory joined.

The chain recombines TRBV6-5 with TRBJ2-3; D tentatively fits TRBD1 or TRBD2 (7 bases each). The sequenced sample was PBMCs or a T cell subset sorted from them (not recorded which). This receptor was obtained from a man aged 18 to 29 who had mild COVID-19 (a few samples of this study predate the infection). Cell type and time point are not known. The CDR3 loop is CASGRGGVSTDTQYF. As DNA, the CDR3 is TGTGCCAGCGGCAGGGGGGGGGTGAGCACAGATACGCAGTATTTT.